This TCR beta chain is from a study of cytomegalovirus exposure and HLA in healthy donors. Study-wide results and caveats: Some V segments could not be told apart, so they were left out, TRBV6-2 and TRBV6-3 among them. Earlier results showed most TCR beta V segments being productive about 90% or about 30% of the time.

The V end was cut by 5 bases, the J end by 0 bases, with 7 bases between. This CDR3 spans 13 amino acids. CDR1 and CDR2 (germline): MDHEN, SYDVKM. The PCR had 60 Vbeta and 13 Jbeta primers. The assay was immunoSEQ multiplex PCR, and TCRdb's table has in-frame clones only and misses some. The sample shows around 150,000 clones, roughly four fifths of them seen only once. Nominally healthy donors were sampled, though unrecorded immune exposures were likely. Concerning this clone itself: Its matching antigen is unknown.

Sequenced: PBMCs. The chain carries TRBV28 and TRBJ1-2; D not resolved. The receptor comes from a man aged 45-65 years in good health and CMV-seropositive. The CDR3 DNA follows: TGTGCCAGCAGTGCAACAGCTAACTATGGCTACACCTTC. Its translation is CASSATANYGYTF.